This is a list of T cell receptor beta chains from one sample in a study of Ad26.COV2.S vaccination and SARS-CoV-2 variants. The assay was immunoSEQ multiplex PCR, and TCRdb's table has in-frame clones only and misses some. In the table there are about 350,000 clones, approximately 85% of which are singletons. The sample consisted of peripheral blood, taken in a trial of Ad26.COV2.S vaccine versus placebo. The receptors shown here come from a person between 18 and 65 years old who received the Ad26.COV2.S COVID-19 vaccine or a placebo. The CDR3 runs from the conserved cysteine through the conserved F or W. A D gene is named only where the DNA matches it firmly. Clone size is not always given. Where it is, it says once, few, many or a class for expanded clones.

v_call: TRBV13
clone_size: -
d_call: -
j_call: TRBJ1-6
cdr3_nt: TGTGCCAGCAGCTTATGGGGGGCTCGGAATTCACCCCTCCACTTT
cdr3_aa: CASSLWGARNSPLHF

v_call: TRBV20-1
clone_size: -
d_call: TRBD2
j_call: TRBJ2-7
cdr3_nt: TGCAGTGCTAGTAGCGGGAGTAGGTACGAGCAGTACTTC
cdr3_aa: CSASSGSRYEQYF

v_call: TRBV28
clone_size: -
d_call: -
j_call: TRBJ1-2
cdr3_nt: TGTGCCAGCAGTTTATTGGCAGGGGCCATCGTTAACTATGGCTACACCTTC
cdr3_aa: CASSLLAGAIVNYGYTF

v_call: TRBV30
clone_size: -
d_call: TRBD1
j_call: TRBJ2-5
cdr3_nt: TGTGCCTGGAGTGTGTCTCGGACAGGGAAACAAGAGACCCAGTACTTC
cdr3_aa: CAWSVSRTGKQETQYF

v_call: TRBV21-1
clone_size: -
d_call: -
j_call: TRBJ2-4
cdr3_nt: TGTGCCAGCAGCAAAGTCACGGGGACCAAAAACATTCAGTACTTC
cdr3_aa: CASSKVTGTKNIQYF

v_call: TRBV9
clone_size: -
d_call: TRBD1
j_call: TRBJ2-1
cdr3_nt: TGTGCCAGCAGCCCCCGGACAGGGTTTCTAAATGAGCAGTTCTTC
cdr3_aa: CASSPRTGFLNEQFF

v_call: TRBV7-6
clone_size: -
d_call: -
j_call: TRBJ2-7
cdr3_nt: TGTGCCAGCAGCTCACCCGGGGACTCCTCCTACGAGCAGTACTTC
cdr3_aa: CASSSPGDSSYEQYF

v_call: TRBV14
clone_size: once
d_call: TRBD1
j_call: TRBJ1-6
cdr3_nt: TGTGCCAGCAGCCAGGGACAGCCTAGCTCCTATAATTCACCCCTCCACTTT
cdr3_aa: CASSQGQPSSYNSPLHF

v_call: TRBV10-3
clone_size: -
d_call: TRBD2
j_call: TRBJ2-1
cdr3_nt: TGTGCCATCAGCCCTACTAGCGGGCCTTCCTACAATGAGCAGTTCTTC
cdr3_aa: CAISPTSGPSYNEQFF

v_call: TRBV27
clone_size: few
d_call: -
j_call: TRBJ1-6
cdr3_nt: TGTGCCAGCAGGTGGGGAGAAAATTCACCCCTCCACTTT
cdr3_aa: CASRWGENSPLHF

v_call: TRBV7-8
clone_size: -
d_call: -
j_call: TRBJ2-1
cdr3_nt: TGTGCCAGCAGCTTAGTAGTCGCTTCGGGTGAGCAGTTCTTC
cdr3_aa: CASSLVVASGEQFF

v_call: TRBV5-1
clone_size: -
d_call: TRBD1
j_call: TRBJ2-3
cdr3_nt: TGCGCCAGCGCCCAGGGGGACCCCGGGGTAGATACGCAGTATTTT
cdr3_aa: CASAQGDPGVDTQYF

v_call: TRBV6-1
clone_size: once
d_call: -
j_call: TRBJ2-3
cdr3_nt: TGTGCCAGCAGTGACGGACTGCCAGATACGCAGTATTTT
cdr3_aa: CASSDGLPDTQYF

v_call: TRBV4-1
clone_size: -
d_call: -
j_call: TRBJ2-2
cdr3_nt: TGCGCCAGCAGCCATTTCACCGGGGAGCTGTTTTTT
cdr3_aa: CASSHFTGELFF

v_call: TRBV11-2
clone_size: -
d_call: TRBD2
j_call: TRBJ2-7
cdr3_nt: TGTGCCAGCGCCGTCGGGGTAGCGGGCCTCTACGAGCAGTACTTC
cdr3_aa: CASAVGVAGLYEQYF

v_call: TRBV6-2/TRBV6-3
clone_size: few
d_call: -
j_call: TRBJ1-5
cdr3_nt: TGTGCCAGCAGTTACAACAGGGCCCAGCCCCAGCATTTT
cdr3_aa: CASSYNRAQPQHF

v_call: TRBV11-2
clone_size: -
d_call: -
j_call: TRBJ2-3
cdr3_nt: TGTGCCAGCAGGGACAATACAGATACGCAGTATTTT
cdr3_aa: CASRDNTDTQYF

v_call: TRBV7-2
clone_size: -
d_call: -
j_call: TRBJ1-2
cdr3_nt: TGTGCCAGCAGCCTTGACAGCATCTATGGCTACACCTTC
cdr3_aa: CASSLDSIYGYTF

v_call: TRBV15
clone_size: -
d_call: TRBD2
j_call: TRBJ2-7
cdr3_nt: TGTGCCACCAGCAGAGATTCTAAGCGGGGTGGCGACGAGCAGTACTTC
cdr3_aa: CATSRDSKRGGDEQYF

v_call: TRBV7-9
clone_size: -
d_call: TRBD2
j_call: TRBJ2-7
cdr3_nt: TGTGCCAGCAGCTTAGCGTTTGGTACTAGCGGACCACACTACGAGCAGTACTTC
cdr3_aa: CASSLAFGTSGPHYEQYF

v_call: TRBV29-1
clone_size: few
d_call: -
j_call: TRBJ1-2
cdr3_nt: TGCAGCGTTGCACAGGGAAACTATGGCTACACCTTC
cdr3_aa: CSVAQGNYGYTF

v_call: TRBV18
clone_size: -
d_call: -
j_call: TRBJ2-7
cdr3_nt: TGTGCCAGCTCACCCCCGGGGGGCCTAAGGGGGGAGCAGTACTTC
cdr3_aa: CASSPPGGLRGEQYF

v_call: TRBV5-1
clone_size: -
d_call: -
j_call: TRBJ2-3
cdr3_nt: TGCGCCAGCAGCTTGGACCCGGGGTCAGATACGCAGTATTTT
cdr3_aa: CASSLDPGSDTQYF

v_call: TRBV6-1
clone_size: once
d_call: -
j_call: TRBJ1-5
cdr3_nt: TGTGCCAGCAGTGAGATTGTGGGGGGGAATATCCATCAGCCCCAGCATTTT
cdr3_aa: CASSEIVGGNIHQPQHF

v_call: TRBV30
clone_size: -
d_call: -
j_call: TRBJ2-5
cdr3_nt: TGTGCCTGGATCCCCTCCCCCGGGGCCAGGGGACCAGAGTGGGGAGAGACCCAGTACTTC
cdr3_aa: CAWIPSPGARGPEWGETQYF

v_call: TRBV5-4
clone_size: -
d_call: TRBD1
j_call: TRBJ1-6
cdr3_nt: TGTGCCAGCAGCCCTACGAGGGACAGCAATTCACCCCTCCACTTT
cdr3_aa: CASSPTRDSNSPLHF

v_call: TRBV20-1
clone_size: -
d_call: -
j_call: TRBJ2-7
cdr3_nt: TGCAGAGTAGCTTGGGGGGACGAGCAGTACTTC
cdr3_aa: CRVAWGDEQYF

v_call: TRBV4-3
clone_size: -
d_call: TRBD1
j_call: TRBJ1-5
cdr3_nt: TGCGCCAGCAGCCAGGACAGGGGGCTATCTCAGCCCCAGCATTTT
cdr3_aa: CASSQDRGLSQPQHF

v_call: TRBV27
clone_size: once
d_call: -
j_call: TRBJ1-1
cdr3_nt: TGTGCCAGCAGTTTTGGGGGTTACACTGAAGCTTTCTTT
cdr3_aa: CASSFGGYTEAFF

v_call: TRBV28
clone_size: -
d_call: -
j_call: TRBJ2-5
cdr3_nt: TGTGCCAGCAGTTTTTGGTTTCCACTCCGGCCCAGGGACGTAACCAAGACCCAGTACTTC
cdr3_aa: CASSFWFPLRPRDVTKTQYF

v_call: TRBV4-3
clone_size: -
d_call: -
j_call: TRBJ2-7
cdr3_nt: TGCGCCAGCAGCCAAAGTCGGACAGCGTCCTACGAGCAGTACTTC
cdr3_aa: CASSQSRTASYEQYF

v_call: TRBV15
clone_size: -
d_call: -
j_call: TRBJ1-2
cdr3_nt: TGTGCCACCAGCAGAGATTTGCTATGGGGGGCTAACTATGGCTACACCTTC
cdr3_aa: CATSRDLLWGANYGYTF

v_call: TRBV18
clone_size: -
d_call: TRBD2
j_call: TRBJ2-7
cdr3_nt: TGTGCCAGCTCACCAGCACCTCCGGGACTAGCGGACTACGAGCAGTACTTC
cdr3_aa: CASSPAPPGLADYEQYF

v_call: TRBV7-2
clone_size: -
d_call: TRBD2
j_call: TRBJ2-3
cdr3_nt: TGTGCCAGCTCGAAGCGGGGAATCCCGGGCACAGATACGCAGTATTTT
cdr3_aa: CASSKRGIPGTDTQYF

v_call: TRBV7-2
clone_size: -
d_call: -
j_call: TRBJ2-5
cdr3_nt: TGTGCCAGCAGCTTACCCTCGGTTGGTGTAGGAAGCGAGACCCAGTACTTC
cdr3_aa: CASSLPSVGVGSETQYF

v_call: TRBV6-6
clone_size: -
d_call: -
j_call: TRBJ2-7
cdr3_nt: TGTGCCAGCAGTTGGGAACTAGCTCCCGAGCAGTACTTC
cdr3_aa: CASSWELAPEQYF

v_call: TRBV5-1
clone_size: -
d_call: TRBD1
j_call: TRBJ2-7
cdr3_nt: TGCGCCAGCAGCTGGGGGACAGGCTACGAGCAGTACTTC
cdr3_aa: CASSWGTGYEQYF

v_call: TRBV28
clone_size: -
d_call: TRBD2
j_call: TRBJ2-2
cdr3_nt: TGTGCCAGCAGTCCATCAGGGACTAAAAGAGGCGGGGAGCTGTTTTTT
cdr3_aa: CASSPSGTKRGGELFF

v_call: TRBV2
clone_size: -
d_call: -
j_call: TRBJ1-6
cdr3_nt: TGTGCCAGCAGTGAAACAAGGGAGAATTCACCCCTCCACTTT
cdr3_aa: CASSETRENSPLHF

v_call: TRBV7-9
clone_size: -
d_call: -
j_call: TRBJ2-3
cdr3_nt: TGTGCCAGCAGCCCTAGCACTAGCACAGATACGCAGTATTTT
cdr3_aa: CASSPSTSTDTQYF

v_call: TRBV21-1
clone_size: -
d_call: -
j_call: TRBJ2-1
cdr3_nt: TGTGCCAGCAGCACCCGGGACTTGGGGAACAATGAGCAGTTCTTC
cdr3_aa: CASSTRDLGNNEQFF

v_call: TRBV15
clone_size: -
d_call: TRBD1
j_call: TRBJ2-7
cdr3_nt: TGTGCCACCAGCAGAGATTCTCCAGGGGGCTCCTACGAGCAGTACTTC
cdr3_aa: CATSRDSPGGSYEQYF

v_call: TRBV5-5
clone_size: -
d_call: -
j_call: TRBJ2-6
cdr3_nt: TGTGCCAGCAGCCTTTCTGGGGCCAACGTCCTGACTTTC
cdr3_aa: CASSLSGANVLTF

v_call: TRBV4-3
clone_size: -
d_call: -
j_call: TRBJ1-5
cdr3_nt: TGCGCCAGCAGCCAAGATCTGGGACTGCGCAATCAGCCCCAGCATTTT
cdr3_aa: CASSQDLGLRNQPQHF

v_call: TRBV5-6
clone_size: -
d_call: -
j_call: TRBJ1-5
cdr3_nt: TGTGCCAGCAGCTCCTTCCGCAATCAGCCCCAGCATTTT
cdr3_aa: CASSSFRNQPQHF

v_call: TRBV6-6
clone_size: -
d_call: -
j_call: TRBJ1-1
cdr3_nt: TGTGCCAGCAGTTACCCCCATGGAGGGTTGAACACTGAAGCTTTCTTT
cdr3_aa: CASSYPHGGLNTEAFF

v_call: TRBV7-2
clone_size: -
d_call: -
j_call: TRBJ2-7
cdr3_nt: TGTGCCAGCAGCTCCCGTACGGGGGCCGAGCAGTACTTC
cdr3_aa: CASSSRTGAEQYF

v_call: TRBV28
clone_size: -
d_call: TRBD1
j_call: TRBJ1-2
cdr3_nt: TGTGCCAGCAGTATGGGCAGGGGGCGGTTGGGCTACACCTTC
cdr3_aa: CASSMGRGRLGYTF

v_call: TRBV10-3
clone_size: -
d_call: TRBD1
j_call: TRBJ1-3
cdr3_nt: TGTGCCATCAGTGAGGCAGGGACAGGGCGCGGAAACACCATATATTTT
cdr3_aa: CAISEAGTGRGNTIYF

v_call: TRBV27
clone_size: -
d_call: -
j_call: TRBJ2-7
cdr3_nt: TGTGCCAGCAGTTTAGTTCCCAGGTCTAGTGAGCAGTACTTC
cdr3_aa: CASSLVPRSSEQYF

v_call: TRBV7-2
clone_size: -
d_call: TRBD2
j_call: TRBJ2-5
cdr3_nt: TGTGCCAGCAGCACGGGACTAGCGGGAGGGAAAGAGACCCAGTACTTC
cdr3_aa: CASSTGLAGGKETQYF

v_call: TRBV5-4
clone_size: once
d_call: -
j_call: TRBJ2-5
cdr3_nt: TGTGCCAGCAGCGCGGGAAGGATGAGCGGCCAAGAGACCCAGTACTTC
cdr3_aa: CASSAGRMSGQETQYF

v_call: TRBV19
clone_size: -
d_call: -
j_call: TRBJ1-4
cdr3_nt: TGTGCCAGTAGCCCCTACGGTCGCGCCGAGACAGAAAAACTGTTTTTT
cdr3_aa: CASSPYGRAETEKLFF

v_call: TRBV3-1/TRBV3-2
clone_size: few
d_call: -
j_call: TRBJ1-6
cdr3_nt: TGTGCCAGCAGCCAAGCGCAGGGCGCGGGATCACCCCTCCACTTT
cdr3_aa: CASSQAQGAGSPLHF

v_call: TRBV5-1
clone_size: -
d_call: TRBD2
j_call: TRBJ2-3
cdr3_nt: TGCGCCAGCAGCGCCGGGCGGGAGGATGGTGATACGCAGTATTTT
cdr3_aa: CASSAGREDGDTQYF

v_call: TRBV10-2
clone_size: -
d_call: -
j_call: TRBJ2-7
cdr3_nt: TGCGCCAGCAGTGCGAATTGGGTCTACGAGCAGTACTTC
cdr3_aa: CASSANWVYEQYF

v_call: TRBV28
clone_size: -
d_call: -
j_call: TRBJ2-5
cdr3_nt: TGTGCCAGCAGTTTACAGGGTATGCGAGAGACCCAGTACTTC
cdr3_aa: CASSLQGMRETQYF